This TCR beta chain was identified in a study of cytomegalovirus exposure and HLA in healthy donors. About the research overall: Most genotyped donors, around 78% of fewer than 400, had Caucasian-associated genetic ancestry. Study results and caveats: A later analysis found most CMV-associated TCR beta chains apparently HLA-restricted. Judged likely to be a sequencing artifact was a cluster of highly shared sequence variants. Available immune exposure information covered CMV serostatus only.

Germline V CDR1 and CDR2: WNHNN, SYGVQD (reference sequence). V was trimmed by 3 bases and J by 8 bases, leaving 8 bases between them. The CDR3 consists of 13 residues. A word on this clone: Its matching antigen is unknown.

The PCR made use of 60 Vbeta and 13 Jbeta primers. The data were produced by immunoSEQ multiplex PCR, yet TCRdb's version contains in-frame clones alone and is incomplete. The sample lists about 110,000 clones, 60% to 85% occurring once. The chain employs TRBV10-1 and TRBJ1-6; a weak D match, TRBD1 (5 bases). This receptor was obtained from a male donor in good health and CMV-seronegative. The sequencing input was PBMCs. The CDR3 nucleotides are TGCGCCAGCAGTGATATAGGGGATTCACCCCTCCACTTT. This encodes CASSDIGDSPLHF.